This TCR beta chain came from a study of chemoradiotherapy in HPV16-positive cancers. Overall study: Candidate HPV-specific clones and shared TCR motifs came from two HPV16-positive patients.

Clones were read by immunoSEQ multiplex PCR, and TCRdb kept only the in-frame ones, dropping some. Among roughly 16,000 clones listed, just under 80% were seen once. Repertoires were sampled repeatedly during chemoradiotherapy. The study's findings and limits: For HPV16-positive patients, expanding HPV-responsive T cells associated with longer recurrence-free survival. Only a couple of HPV16-positive patients supplied the functional HPV-specificity definition.

Germline-derived CDR1 and CDR2 are MDHEN and SYDVKM. This CDR3 is 15 amino acids long. V lost 2 bases, J lost 7 bases, and 6 bases stayed unmatched. Details on this clone: Its antigen remains unidentified.

The sequence derives from a human donor with HPV-associated anogenital cancer. Collection took place from a patient who underwent chemoradiotherapy. This rearrangement joins TRBV28 to TRBJ2-2; the match to TRBD2 covers 8 bases. The DNA of the CDR3 is TGTGCCAGCAGTTTAGGGCGGGGGGTCTTCGGGGAGCTGTTTTTT. It codes for CASSLGRGVFGELFF.